One and the same sample provided the 23 T cell receptor beta chains below, sequenced in a study of vaccination and CD4 T cells after COVID-19. Sequencing of cultured CD4+ T cell DNA used the Oncomine TCR Beta short-read assay. TCRdb reprocessed the PCR reads via MiXCR and lists one record per CDR3 protein. The data contain about 11,000 distinct CDR3 sequences, about 20% of them singletons. Documented treatment: approximately nine-day PBMC culture with coronavirus spike peptide pools or control peptides (ViraFEST assay). For these receptors, no antigen is known. Sequencing was performed on CD4+ T cells from blood, cultured in vitro, taken after SARS-CoV-2 vaccination. The receptors were sampled from a human donor who had recovered from COVID-19.

The rearrangement uses TRBV5-5 and TRBJ1-5; D gene uncertain. V lost 2 bases, J lost 3 bases, and 3 bases lay in between. Germline V gene lookup returns CDR1 SGHKS and CDR2 YYEKEE (reference sequence). The CDR3 runs to 12 residues. Here the CDR3 reads CASSFNNQPQHF. The CDR3 coding sequence is TGTGCCAGCAGCTTTAACAATCAGCCCCAGCATTTT.

This chain joins TRBV5-1 and TRBJ1-5; no clear D gene. V lost 2 bases, J lost 4 bases, and 13 bases lay in between. Germline CDR1 reads SGHRS; CDR2 reads YFSETQ. This CDR3 has 15 amino acids. The CDR3 here is CASSFSTGWNQPQHF. The CDR3 DNA reads TGCGCCAGCAGCTTCTCGACGGGTTGGAATCAGCCCCAGCATTTT.

This chain uses TRBV20-1 with TRBJ2-1; 8 bases align to TRBD1. Germline CDR1 is DFQATT and CDR2 is SNEGSKA (reference sequence). The CDR3 is 13 amino acids. V lost 6 bases, J lost 9 bases, and 10 bases stayed unmatched. Here the CDR3 reads CSASGTGRFEQFF. The CDR3 DNA follows: TGCAGTGCCTCCGGGACAGGACGCTTTGAGCAGTTCTTC.

This clonotype appeared a few times. This rearrangement joins TRBV11-3 to TRBJ2-3, with unresolved D. Trimming stripped 0 bases from V and 8 bases from J, with 12 bases between. Germline V gene lookup returns CDR1 SGHNT and CDR2 YENEEA. The CDR3 runs to 14 residues. The CDR3 DNA sequence: TGTGCCAGCAGCTTAGATCGGCCCAGTGGTACGCAGTATTTT. This translates into CASSLDRPSGTQYF.

The V gene is TRBV27, the J gene TRBJ2-7, with a tentative D call TRBD1 (6 bases). V was cut by 3 bases and J by 5 bases, with 14 bases left in between. The CDR3 spans 14 residues. CDR1 MNHEY and CDR2 SMNVEV come from the germline V gene (reference sequence). In DNA, the CDR3 is TGTGCCAGCAGTTTTGCAGGGGTGGTAAACGAGCAGTACTTC. Translating gives CASSFAGVVNEQYF.

The chain recombines TRBV10-3 with TRBJ1-3; D gene uncertain. V was cut by 4 bases and J by 5 bases, with 6 bases left in between. In germline, CDR1 is ENHRY, CDR2 SYGVKD. The CDR3 covers 12 residues. DNA of the CDR3: TGTGCCATCAGTGCCCAACGAAACACCATATATTTT. This encodes CAISAQRNTIYF.

This clonotype ranks as medium-sized. The gene calls are TRBV6-5 and TRBJ1-6; D remains unclear. Trimming pared 2 bases from V and 6 bases from J, leaving 11 bases between. This CDR3 is built from 15 residues. Germline V gene lookup returns CDR1 MNHEY and CDR2 SVGAGI. The DNA of the CDR3 is TGTGCCAGCAGTTACCTAGGCTTCCTTAATTCACCCCTCCACTTT. Translated, it gives CASSYLGFLNSPLHF.

This rearrangement joins TRBV5-8 to TRBJ1-3, with TRBD1 identical over 8 bases. The ends lost 2 bases at V and 4 bases at J; junction bases unmatched: 2. The CDR3 is 14 residues long. Germline CDR1 reads SGHTS; CDR2 reads YDEGEE. Here the CDR3 reads CASSFRTGGNTIYF. The CDR3 DNA reads as TGTGCCAGCAGCTTCCGGACAGGGGGAAACACCATATATTTT.

This clonotype was counted only a few times. V gene TRBV24-1 combines with J gene TRBJ2-7, with 11 bases matching TRBD1. V shed 4 bases, J shed 6 bases, and the junction held 7 bases outside the gene matches. Germline values: CDR1 KGHDR, CDR2 SFDVKD. The CDR3 is 15 residues long. The CDR3 DNA reads TGTGCCACCAGTGACCCCGGACAGGGGGCTCGCGAGCAGTACTTC. Encoded protein: CATSDPGQGAREQYF.

This clonotype was detected only a few times. The rearrangement links TRBV6-1 to TRBJ1-4, with TRBD1 matching over 8 bases. The V gene's germline CDR1 is MNHNS and CDR2 SASEGT. There are 14 residues in the CDR3. With 6 bases clipped from V and 7 bases from J, the junction kept 7 bases outside the gene matches. The CDR3 nucleotides read TGTGCCAGCAGGCGCGGGACAGGTCTTGAAAAACTGTTTTTT. This sequence encodes CASRRGTGLEKLFF.

This clonotype was found a few times. The chain couples TRBV28 to TRBJ2-2; 7 bases align to TRBD2. J was trimmed by 4 bases and V by 3 bases; bases with no gene match: 2. The germline CDR1 and CDR2 sequences are MDHEN and SYDVKM. CDR3 length: 14 amino acids. The CDR3 DNA reads TGTGCCAGCAGTTTGGGGGGGAGCACCGGGGAGCTGTTTTTT. Translation: CASSLGGSTGELFF.

A single count supports this clonotype. This chain connects TRBV19 to TRBJ2-7; TRBD1 matches at 8 bases. CDR3 length: 15 amino acids. With 2 bases clipped from V and 3 bases from J, the junction kept 6 bases outside the gene matches. Per germline, CDR1 LNHDA and CDR2 SQIVND (reference sequence). The CDR3 reads CASSIRQGASYEQYF. CDR3 DNA: TGTGCCAGTAGTATAAGGCAGGGGGCGAGCTACGAGCAGTACTTC. Looking up the rest from reference TRBV19 and TRBJ2-7 gives the full variable domain: DGGITQSPKYLFRKEGQNVTLSCEQNLNHDAMYWYRQDPGQGLRLIYYSQIVNDFQKGDIAEGYSVSREKKESFPLTVTSAQKNPTAFYLCASSIRQGASYEQYFGPGTRLTVT.

This clonotype was recorded once. The chain is built from TRBV6-1 and TRBJ2-3, with 7 bases fitting TRBD1. CDR1 and CDR2 from the germline V gene are MNHNS and SASEGT. This CDR3 comprises 15 residues. Trimming at V came to 8 bases and at J to 0 bases, leaving 8 bases not matched to a gene. For the CDR3, the DNA is TGTGCCAGCCAAAGACAGGGCTCTAGCACAGATACGCAGTATTTT. This encodes CASQRQGSSTDTQYF.

The rearrangement uses TRBV30 and TRBJ1-6; no clear D gene. Trimming removed 0 bases from V and 7 bases from J, with 10 bases in between. Germline V CDR1 and CDR2: GTSNPN, SVGIG (reference sequence). CDR3 length: 14 residues. Written as DNA, the CDR3 is TGTGCCTGGAGTGTAGCCTACCCGAATTCACCCCTCCACTTT. It codes for CAWSVAYPNSPLHF.

The V gene is TRBV19, the J gene TRBJ1-2, with TRBD1 as a possible D gene (6 bases). CDR3 size: 16 residues. Trimming left V 2 bases short and J 2 bases short, with 15 bases between. CDR1 is LNHDA and CDR2 is SQIVND in the germline V gene (reference sequence). DNA for the CDR3: TGTGCCAGTAGTATAACCCCCGGGACACTGAACTATGGCTACACCTTC. Translation: CASSITPGTLNYGYTF.

The chain employs TRBV7-9 and TRBJ1-2, with D unresolved. CDR1 SEHNR and CDR2 FQNEAQ come from the germline V gene (reference sequence). This CDR3 spans 13 amino acids. V was trimmed by 5 bases and J by 8 bases, leaving 15 bases between them. The CDR3 sequence is CASSLHGMGGYTF. DNA for the CDR3: TGTGCCAGCAGCCTCCATGGCATGGGAGGCTACACCTTC.

This clonotype was counted a few times. The chain combines TRBV6-5 with TRBJ2-1; D is uncertain. This CDR3 has 12 residues. In germline, CDR1 is MNHEY, CDR2 SVGAGI. V was trimmed by 0 bases and J by 6 bases, leaving 3 bases between them. CDR3 protein: CASSYSGNEQFF. The CDR3 DNA reads as TGTGCCAGCAGTTACTCTGGCAATGAGCAGTTCTTC.

This clonotype turned up a few times. The V call is TRBV20-1, the J call TRBJ2-5, with 11 nucleotides matching TRBD2. This CDR3 contains 15 residues. V lost 0 bases to trimming and J lost 5 bases; unmatched junction nucleotides: 5. Germline V gives CDR1 DFQATT, CDR2 SNEGSKA (reference sequence). The CDR3 DNA reads as TGCAGTGCTAGAGAGGGCTTAGCGGGAGGGGAGACCCAGTACTTC. It codes for CSAREGLAGGETQYF.

There are a few counts of this clonotype. J is TRBJ2-3 and V is TRBV12-3 or TRBV12-4, with 7 nucleotides matching TRBD2. J gave up 4 bases and V 5 bases, and 9 bases lay outside the gene matches. The CDR3 extends over 15 amino acids. In DNA, the CDR3 is TGTGCCAGCAGTCCCGGGGAGGGGAGGGCAGATACGCAGTATTTT. The encoded protein is CASSPGEGRADTQYF.

This clonotype is labeled medium-sized (0.01 to 0.1%). The chain links TRBV20-1 to TRBJ2-7, with no clear D. The CDR3 is made up of 12 amino acids. V dropped 3 bases and J dropped 7 bases, with 13 bases sitting between them. The germline CDR1 and CDR2 sequences are DFQATT and SNEGSKA (reference sequence). DNA for the CDR3: TGCAGTGCTAGCCCCGGACCCTGGGAGCAGTACTTC. Amino acids: CSASPGPWEQYF.

The rearrangement joins TRBV7-2 to TRBJ2-7; 8 positions agree with TRBD2. V shed 5 bases and J 5 bases; nucleotides not matched to a gene: 11. The CDR3 consists of 15 residues. Germline V gene lookup returns CDR1 SGHTA and CDR2 FQGNSA. CDR3 coding DNA: TGTGCCAGCAGCCCTCGGACTAGCAAAGGCGACGAGCAGTACTTC. It is translated as CASSPRTSKGDEQYF.

The rearrangement uses TRBV4-3 and TRBJ2-7, with 9 bases matching TRBD1. Losses at the gene ends were 6 bases for V and 6 bases for J; bases not matched to a gene: 12. The CDR3 runs to 15 residues. Looked up from germline, CDR1 is LGHNA and CDR2 is YSLEER. Here the CDR3 DNA reads TGCGCCAGCAGGGCAAACCGGGACAGGGAGGGCGAGCAGTACTTC. It translates to CASRANRDREGEQYF.

V gene TRBV5-1 combines with J gene TRBJ2-5; 8 bases map to TRBD2. J was trimmed by 5 bases and V by 0 bases; bases with no gene match: 6. CDR1 and CDR2 from the germline V gene are SGHRS and YFSETQ. CDR3 length equals 15 residues. The CDR3: CASSLGGGPRETQYF. In DNA form, the CDR3 reads TGCGCCAGCAGCTTGGGCGGGGGGCCAAGGGAGACCCAGTACTTC.